These 5 T cell receptor beta chains were all obtained from the same sample, sequenced in a study of T-cell reconstitution after alpha-beta-depleted transplantation in children. TCRbeta library preparation incorporated unique molecular identifiers. TCRdb reprocessed the PCR reads with MiXCR, giving one entry per CDR3 protein. Seen here are 500,000 to 750,000 distinct CDR3 sequences, roughly a quarter observed once, and the top ten hold 30% to 45%. Here the sequenced sample was PBMCs, taken before TCRalphabeta/CD19-depleted stem cell transplant. Receptors were obtained from a boy under two years old with Wiskott-Aldrich syndrome, due to receive a stem cell transplant.

The V and J genes are TRBV20-1 and TRBJ2-2; the D gene is possibly TRBD1 (6 bases). The CDR3 loop spans 12 amino acids. Germline V gene data show CDR1 as DFQATT and CDR2 as SNEGSKA (reference sequence). The V gene lost 2 bases and the J gene lost 7 bases, with 8 bases spanning the gap. CDR3 residues: CSARKGDGELFF. In DNA form, the CDR3 reads TGCAGTGCTAGAAAGGGGGACGGGGAGCTGTTTTTT.

The chain has TRBV20-1 and TRBJ2-1; 13 bases align to TRBD2. There are 18 residues in the CDR3. Trimming took 0 bases from V and 10 from J; bases not matched to a gene: 15. The germline V gene has CDR1 DFQATT and CDR2 SNEGSKA (reference sequence). CDR3 coding DNA: TGCAGTGCTAGAGACGCCGAAACTAGCGGGAGGGCAGGTGGGGAGCAGTTCTTC. This sequence encodes CSARDAETSGRAGGEQFF.

This clonotype was observed a few times. The gene calls are TRBV10-1 and TRBJ2-1; 14 positions match TRBD2. This CDR3 contains 16 residues. Germline assignment: CDR1 WNHNN and CDR2 SYGVQD (reference sequence). V lost 2 bases and J lost 11; bases outside the gene matches: 8. The CDR3 reads CASSEPGLAGVTKQFF. For the CDR3, the DNA is TGCGCCAGCAGTGAGCCGGGACTAGCGGGAGTAACTAAGCAGTTCTTC.

The rearrangement joins TRBV5-1 to TRBJ1-2; a possible D gene is TRBD1 (5 bases). The V gene's germline CDR1 is SGHRS and CDR2 YFSETQ. CDR3 length: 16 amino acids. V lost 3 bases, J lost 4 bases, and 19 bases lay in between. Here the CDR3 reads CASSSGGQGLLYGYTF. The CDR3 DNA sequence: TGCGCCAGCAGCTCAGGAGGGCAGGGACTACTCTATGGCTACACCTTC. Combining the CDR3 with reference TRBV5-1 and TRBJ1-2 gives the whole variable domain KAGVTQTPRYLIKTRGQQVTLSCSPISGHRSVSWYQQTPGQGLQFLFEYFSETQRNKGNFPGRFSGRQFSNSRSEMNVSTLELGDSALYLCASSSGGQGLLYGYTFGSGTRLTVV.

The J gene is TRBJ1-1, the V gene TRBV7-9; D is possibly TRBD1 (6 bases). The CDR3 runs 14 residues. Germline values: CDR1 SEHNR, CDR2 FQNEAQ (reference sequence). V lost 2 bases and J 6 bases, leaving 13 bases between the germline ends. In nucleotides, the CDR3 is TGTGCCAGCAGCTTACTCCCGGGGGCCCCTGAAGCTTTCTTT. It encodes CASSLLPGAPEAFF. The whole variable domain, filled in from reference TRBV7-9 and TRBJ1-1, reads DTGVSQNPRHKITKRGQNVTFRCDPISEHNRLYWYRQTLGQGPEFLTYFQNEAQLEKSRLLSDRFSAERPKGSFSTLEIQRTEQGDSAMYLCASSLLPGAPEAFFGQGTRLTVV.